The subject of this entry is one T cell receptor beta chain. Antigen specificity is unknown. Every bit of the isolated RNA underwent reverse transcription, so sequencing read expressed TCRB transcripts. Libraries were prepared by immunoSEQ multiplex PCR; TCRdb keeps only in-frame clonotypes and omits some of them. The repertoire holds roughly 300,000 clones, with 12% to 15% as singletons. The data derive from a study of beta chain features in type 1 diabetes. About the research overall: Examination covered around 100 million sorted cells spanning all samples.

Study-wide findings and caveats: Lower insertion and higher deletion counts appeared at VDJ junctions in type 1 diabetes patients.

Trimming cost V 10 bases and J 5 bases, with 20 bases left between them. The CDR3 loop spans 14 amino acids. Germline V gene data show CDR1 as ENHRY and CDR2 as SYGVKD. The source is a man aged 25 to 45 in good health. Sequenced sample: central memory CD4+ T cells from blood. J is TRBJ1-1 and V is TRBV10-3, with D maybe TRBD1 (5 bases). CDR3 sequence: CASEGTGAITEAFF. CDR3 coding DNA: TGTGCCAGCGAGGGGACCGGCGCGATTACTGAAGCTTTCTTT.